The 9 T cell receptor beta chains below were found in one sample sequenced in a study of CD4 T cells in relation to SARS-CoV-2 and coronaviruses. Before the COVID-19 pandemic, during about 2011-2019, CD4+ T cells were taken from unexposed donors. The cells were cultured for over eight days before CD4+ T cells were isolated. Produced via immunoSEQ multiplex PCR; TCRdb's table is partial and in-frame only. This table has about 15,000 clones, about 78% appearing once. What these receptors recognize is not known. Sequencing was done on a sample of CD4+ T cells from PBMCs, cultured in vitro. These receptors all stem from a human donor in good health.

The chain is built from TRBV28 and TRBJ2-2; possibly TRBD1 for D (5 bases). The ends were cut back, 6 bases at V and 2 bases at J, with 16 bases in the middle. The CDR3 spans 16 residues. Per germline, CDR1 MDHEN and CDR2 SYDVKM. The CDR3 here is CASRFRGLANTGELFF. The DNA of the CDR3 is TGTGCCAGCAGGTTTAGGGGCCTCGCCAACACCGGGGAGCTGTTTTTT.

This chain uses TRBV12-3 or TRBV12-4 with TRBJ2-1, with 12 bases that match TRBD1. The CDR3 loop spans 12 amino acids. V gave up 5 bases and J gave up 15 bases; unmatched junction bases: 5. CDR3 protein: CASSRDRGLRFF. The CDR3 DNA sequence: TGTGCCAGCAGTCGGGACAGGGGGCTGCGGTTCTTC.

This chain joins TRBV11-3 and TRBJ1-1, with 7 bases that match TRBD1. CDR3 length equals 14 residues. Germline assignment: CDR1 SGHNT and CDR2 YENEEA. V lost 1 base and J lost 5; bases outside the gene matches: 4. The CDR3 spells CASSLGQGVTEAFF. The CDR3 DNA is TGTGCCAGCAGCTTAGGACAGGGTGTGACTGAAGCTTTCTTT.

The gene calls are TRBV19 and TRBJ2-3; TRBD1 matches 7 bases. The CDR3 loop spans 17 amino acids. J was trimmed by 2 bases and V by 7 bases; bases with no gene match: 15. Germline lookup yields CDR1 LNHDA and CDR2 SQIVND (reference sequence). In DNA form, the CDR3 reads TGTGCCAGTACGGACAGGTTTTCACTATCGGCCACAGATACGCAGTATTTT. It yields the protein CASTDRFSLSATDTQYF.

This sequence joins TRBV2 and TRBJ2-7; D may correspond to TRBD1 or TRBD2 (5 bases each). Germline CDR1 reads SNHLY; CDR2 reads FYNNEI. The V gene lost 4 bases and the J gene lost 5 bases, with 12 bases spanning the gap. The CDR3 runs 13 residues. This CDR3 reads CASSGDGPHEQYF. As DNA, the CDR3 is TGTGCCAGCAGTGGGGACGGGCCCCACGAGCAGTACTTC.

This clone came up a few times. The V call is TRBV6-5, the J call TRBJ1-2; unclear D gene. This CDR3 contains 15 residues. Germline values: CDR1 MNHEY, CDR2 SVGAGI. Trimming cost V 3 bases and J 7 bases, with 18 bases left between them. The CDR3 sequence: CASSYRGAGPGGYTF. As DNA, the CDR3 is TGTGCCAGCAGTTATCGAGGCGCTGGTCCGGGTGGCTACACCTTC.

The chain carries TRBV19 and TRBJ1-2; weak D call: TRBD1 (5 bases). This CDR3 comprises 14 residues. The V end lost 4 bases, the J end lost 4 bases, and 13 bases lay between the germline ends. Germline V gene lookup returns CDR1 LNHDA and CDR2 SQIVND (reference sequence). The CDR3 reads CASSTGEGRYGYTF. In nucleotides, the CDR3 is TGTGCCAGTAGTACTGGGGAGGGACGCTATGGCTACACCTTC.

The chain employs TRBV19 and TRBJ2-7; D gene ambiguous. The V gene's germline CDR1 is LNHDA and CDR2 SQIVND (reference sequence). Trimming removed 3 bases at V and 7 bases at J, with 16 bases between. CDR3 length: 14 amino acids. CDR3 DNA: TGTGCCAGTAGTATTCGTTTCCAGGCCACGGAGCAGTACTTC. It codes for CASSIRFQATEQYF.

Here the CDR3 reads CASSQDFVGGTETQYF. The CDR3 bases are TGTGCCAGCAGCCAAGATTTTGTGGGGGGGACGGAAACCCAGTACTTC. The chain recombines TRBV3-1 (or the pseudogene TRBV3-2) with TRBJ2-5; TRBD2 matches at 7 bases. Trimming cost V 0 bases and J 8 bases; bases outside gene matches: 12. From germline, CDR1 is LGHDT and CDR2 YNNKEL (reference sequence). This CDR3 spans 16 amino acids.